The present entry profiles one TCR beta chain with its context. Division of CD4+ cells produced a CD45RA+ naive subset and a CD45RA-negative memory subset. This entry is derived from a study of shared clonotypes between healthy human individuals. The genomic DNA of each subset was split evenly across several immunoSEQ plates. DNA at roughly 0.2 ug, around 30,000 T cell genomes, went into sorted-subset replicate PCRs. Clones were sequenced by immunoSEQ multiplex PCR, and TCRdb holds only the in-frame ones, with some missing. The sample has some 1.4 million clones; around 97% are singletons. The origin of this receptor is a man aged 30-40 years in good health. The sample consisted of naive CD4+ T cells sorted from blood. Described subset: CD45RA+ positively selected.

DNA of the CDR3: TGTGCCAGCAGCTTGGAATGGGGCCTGGGGAATGAGCAGTTCTTC. Translating gives CASSLEWGLGNEQFF. The chain links TRBV5-6 to TRBJ2-1; a possible D gene is TRBD1 (5 bases). The CDR3 is 15 amino acids. CDR1 is SGHDT and CDR2 is YYEEEE in the germline V gene. Between the trimmed V and J ends, which lost 0 bases and 7 bases, there was a span of 14 bases. The full variable domain, completed using reference TRBV5-6 and TRBJ2-1, is DAGVTQSPTHLIKTRGQQVTLRCSPKSGHDTVSWYQQALGQGPQFIFQYYEEEERQRGNFPDRFSGHQFPNYSSELNVNALLLGDSALYLCASSLEWGLGNEQFFGPGTRLTVL.